This passage covers 15 T cell receptor beta chains from one sample sequenced in a study of T cells after somatic rescue of genetic block. This table comes from immunoSEQ multiplex PCR, and its TCRdb copy is limited to in-frame clones, with some not included. This sample has some 67,000 clones, with about 92% found just once. Material: peripheral blood mononuclear cells (PBMCs). These receptor sequences come from a middle-aged man.

The chain combines TRBV5-1 with TRBJ1-5; the D gene is possibly TRBD1 (5 bases). Trimming pared 4 bases from V and 2 bases from J, leaving 13 bases between. The CDR3 runs to 15 residues. Per germline, CDR1 SGHRS and CDR2 YFSETQ. The CDR3 reads CASSRDSSGNQPQHF. As DNA, the CDR3 is TGCGCCAGCAGCCGCGACAGTTCTGGCAATCAGCCCCAGCATTTT.

V usage is TRBV28 and J usage is TRBJ2-5; 7 bases line up with TRBD1. The V segment lost 3 bases and the J segment 5 bases; nucleotides outside the gene matches: 6. The CDR3 is made up of 14 amino acids. Germline V gene sequence: CDR1 MDHEN, CDR2 SYDVKM. The CDR3 coding sequence is TGTGCCAGCAGTTTTTCCGACAGGGTCGAGACCCAGTACTTC. It encodes CASSFSDRVETQYF. The full variable domain, completed using reference TRBV28 and TRBJ2-5, is DVKVTQSSRYLVKRTGEKVFLECVQDMDHENMFWYRQDPGLGLRLIYFSYDVKMKEKGDIPEGYSVSREKKERFSLILESASTNQTSMYLCASSFSDRVETQYFGPGTRLLVL.

A single count supports this clone. The chain recombines TRBV7-2 with TRBJ2-4; D not certain. Germline V gives CDR1 SGHTA, CDR2 FQGNSA. The length of the CDR3 is 12 residues. The germline V and J ends were trimmed by 1 base and 6 bases, with 4 bases remaining between them. The CDR3 reads CASSLGGNIQYF. The CDR3 DNA is TGTGCCAGCAGCTTAGGGGGAAACATTCAGTACTTC.

V usage is TRBV7-2 and J usage is TRBJ2-7; TRBD2 might be the D (5 bases). CDR1 and CDR2 (germline): SGHTA, FQGNSA. The CDR3 totals 14 residues. V lost 3 bases and J lost 0, with 9 bases in between. The CDR3 sequence is CASSFSESSYEQYF. The CDR3 DNA is TGTGCCAGCAGCTTTAGCGAAAGCTCCTACGAGCAGTACTTC.

The chain recombines TRBV11-2 with TRBJ1-4, with 7 bases that match TRBD1. The CDR3 sequence is 17 residues long. V lost 5 bases, J lost 11 bases, and 20 bases stayed unmatched. The germline CDR1 and CDR2 sequences are SGHAT and FQNNGV. CDR3 DNA sequence: TGTGCCAGCAGCAGCCCGCGACAGGGCTTCAGAATGGGGAAACTGTTTTTT. This sequence encodes CASSSPRQGFRMGKLFF.

J is TRBJ2-5 and V is TRBV5-1; TRBD2 might be the D (6 bases). The end of the DNA aligns better with TRBJ2-7, so the J call may be wrong. Germline assignment: CDR1 SGHRS and CDR2 YFSETQ. CDR3 size: 12 residues. In DNA form, the CDR3 reads TGCGCCAGCAGCTGGGCGGGATTCGAGCAGTACTTC. Its translation: CASSWAGFEQYF.

CDR3: CASNRAGGQETQYF. CDR3 in DNA: TGCGCCAGCAACAGAGCGGGGGGTCAAGAGACCCAGTACTTC. V and J are TRBV5-1 and TRBJ2-5, with TRBD2 matching over 9 bases. The germline V gene has CDR1 SGHRS and CDR2 YFSETQ. V lost 6 bases and J lost 2; bases outside the gene matches: 5. This CDR3 comprises 14 residues.

The gene calls are TRBV11-3 and TRBJ2-7; D not certain. The germline CDR1 and CDR2 sequences are SGHNT and YENEEA. This CDR3 contains 12 residues. Between the trimmed V and J ends, which lost 10 bases and 2 bases, there was a span of 12 bases. The CDR3 region is CANEPETYEQYF. As DNA, the CDR3 is TGTGCCAATGAGCCGGAAACCTACGAGCAGTACTTC.

The V and J genes are TRBV5-1 and TRBJ2-1, with D possibly being TRBD1 (5 bases). This CDR3 is built from 17 residues. The V gene's germline CDR1 is SGHRS and CDR2 YFSETQ. Between the trimmed V and J ends, which lost 3 bases and 4 bases, there was a span of 20 bases. This chain's CDR3 is CASSYDSQGSTYNEQFF. In DNA form, the CDR3 reads TGCGCCAGCAGCTATGACTCTCAGGGTAGTACATACAATGAGCAGTTCTTC.

In DNA, the CDR3 is TGTGCCAGCAGCTCACGACTGATAGCTAACTATGGCTACACCTTC. It is translated as CASSSRLIANYGYTF. V usage is TRBV9 and J usage is TRBJ1-2, with unresolved D. CDR3 length equals 15 residues. The germline V gene encodes CDR1 SGDLS and CDR2 YYNGEE. Trimming took off 4 bases at V and 0 bases at J, with 13 bases between the two ends.

This clone was observed once. The genes are TRBV5-1 and TRBJ2-3; no clear D gene. Germline-derived CDR1 and CDR2 are SGHRS and YFSETQ. CDR3 length: 12 residues. V shed 6 bases and J shed 0 bases, with 5 bases lying between them. The CDR3 nucleotides read TGCGCCAGCAAACAGAGCACAGATACGCAGTATTTT. Protein: CASKQSTDTQYF.

This chain links TRBV27 with TRBJ2-1; a weak D match, TRBD2 (6 bases). V lost 4 bases to trimming and J lost 6 bases, with 16 bases between them. The CDR3 spans 15 residues. Per germline, CDR1 MNHEY and CDR2 SMNVEV (reference sequence). In nucleotides, the CDR3 is TGTGCCAGCAGTTACCAGCGGGTCGGAAGCAATGAGCAGTTCTTC. It translates to CASSYQRVGSNEQFF.

A few counts support this clone. The rearrangement uses TRBV7-6 and TRBJ1-5; D is ambiguous. The germline V gene has CDR1 SGHVS and CDR2 FNYEAQ. V was clipped by 0 bases and J by 0 bases, with 12 bases between them. The CDR3 runs to 17 residues. The CDR3 nucleotides are TGTGCCAGCAGCTTAGCCAGCCGGTCGGGTAGCAATCAGCCCCAGCATTTT. This codes for CASSLASRSGSNQPQHF.

This chain uses TRBV6-1 with TRBJ1-1; D might be TRBD1 (5 bases). This CDR3 comprises 13 residues. CDR1 MNHNS and CDR2 SASEGT come from the germline V gene. The V and J ends lost 7 bases and 6 bases respectively, with 15 bases between them. The CDR3 DNA reads as TGTGCCAGCACGACAGCCCTTAAGCCTGAAGCTTTCTTT. It is translated as CASTTALKPEAFF.

The genes are TRBV6-6 and TRBJ2-7, with D possibly TRBD2 on 6 matching bases. Trimming shortened V by 4 bases and J by 0 bases, and 13 bases separated the two germline ends. The CDR3 spans 15 residues. Germline CDR1 MNHNY, CDR2 SVGAGI (reference sequence). CDR3 in amino acids: CASSSTGGDSYEQYF. The CDR3 nucleotides read TGTGCCAGCAGTTCCACCGGCGGGGACTCCTACGAGCAGTACTTC.